This T cell receptor beta chain was identified during a study of T cell responses to AZD1222 COVID-19 vaccine. Study-level points and caveats: Spike-wide coverage was observed for vaccine-associated CD4 TCRs, with dominant responses at 160-218 and 743-854. Among those given AZD1222, only five to seven were seropositive at baseline.

As to this clone: What it binds is not known.

TCRdb keeps only in-frame clones here, not all; method: immunoSEQ multiplex PCR. The sample shows about 59,000 clones, roughly nine tenths of them seen only once. The sequencing here drew on peripheral blood, taken 28 days after the second AZD1222 dose. The receptor was isolated from an adult who received the AZD1222 COVID-19 vaccine.

CDR3 bases: TGTGCCAGCAGCTTAGATGGACTCACTCCTGGGGCCAACGTCCTGACTTTC. Encoded protein: CASSLDGLTPGANVLTF. The J gene is TRBJ2-6, the V gene TRBV11-3, with D possibly TRBD2 on 5 matching bases. CDR1 is SGHNT and CDR2 is YENEEA in the germline V gene. The length of the CDR3 is 17 residues. V was trimmed by 0 bases and J by 2 bases, leaving 11 bases between them.